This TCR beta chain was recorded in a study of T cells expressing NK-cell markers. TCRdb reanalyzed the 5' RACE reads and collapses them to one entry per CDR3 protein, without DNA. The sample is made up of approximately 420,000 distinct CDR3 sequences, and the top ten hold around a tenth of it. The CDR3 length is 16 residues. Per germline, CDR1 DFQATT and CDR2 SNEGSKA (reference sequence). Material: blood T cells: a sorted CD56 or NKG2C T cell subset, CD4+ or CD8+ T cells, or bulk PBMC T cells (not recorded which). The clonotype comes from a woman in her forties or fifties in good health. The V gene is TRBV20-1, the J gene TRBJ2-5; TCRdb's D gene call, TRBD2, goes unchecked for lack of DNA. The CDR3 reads CSARGTGWGGKETQYF.